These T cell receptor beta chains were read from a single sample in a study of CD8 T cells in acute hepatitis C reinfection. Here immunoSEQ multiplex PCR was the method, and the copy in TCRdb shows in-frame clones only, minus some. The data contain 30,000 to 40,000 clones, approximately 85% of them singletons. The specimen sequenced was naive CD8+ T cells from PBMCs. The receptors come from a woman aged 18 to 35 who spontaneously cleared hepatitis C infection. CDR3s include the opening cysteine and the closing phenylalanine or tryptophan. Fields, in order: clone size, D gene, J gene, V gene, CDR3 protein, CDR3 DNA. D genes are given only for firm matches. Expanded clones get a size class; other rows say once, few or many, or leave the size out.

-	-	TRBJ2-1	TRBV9	CASSQVDNEQFF	TGTGCCAGCAGCCAAGTCGACAATGAGCAGTTCTTC
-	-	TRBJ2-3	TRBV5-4	CASSSRWDDTQYF	TGTGCCAGCAGCTCCCGCTGGGACGATACGCAGTATTTT
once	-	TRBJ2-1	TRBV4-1	CASFTNGEQFF	TGCGCCAGTTTCACAAATGGTGAGCAGTTCTTC
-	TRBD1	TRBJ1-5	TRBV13	CASSLGAGGRNQPQHF	TGTGCCAGCAGCTTAGGGGCAGGGGGTCGCAATCAGCCCCAGCATTTT
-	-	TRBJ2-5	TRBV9	CASSAWDSQETQYF	TGTGCCAGCAGCGCCTGGGACTCGCAAGAGACCCAGTACTTC
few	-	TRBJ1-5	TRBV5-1	CASSPDGVGLQPQHF	TGCGCCAGCAGCCCGGATGGAGTAGGTCTTCAGCCCCAGCATTTT
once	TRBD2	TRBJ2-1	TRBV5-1	CASSWTWREVSSYNEQFF	TGCGCCAGCAGCTGGACTTGGCGGGAGGTCAGCTCCTACAATGAGCAGTTCTTC
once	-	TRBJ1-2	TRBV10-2	CASSDLSGQYFGYTF	TGCGCCAGCAGTGATTTATCGGGACAATATTTTGGCTACACCTTC
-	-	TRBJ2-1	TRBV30	CASNPKGYNEQFF	TGTGCCTCTAATCCTAAGGGCTACAATGAGCAGTTCTTC
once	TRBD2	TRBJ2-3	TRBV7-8	CASSFLAGGPDTQYF	TGTGCCAGCAGCTTTCTAGCGGGAGGACCAGATACGCAGTATTTT
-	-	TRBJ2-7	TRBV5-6	CASSLRLDFYEQYF	TGTGCCAGCAGCTTGAGACTAGATTTCTACGAGCAGTACTTC
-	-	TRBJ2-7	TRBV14	CASSQRGLAYEQYF	TGTGCCAGCAGCCAGAGGGGGTTGGCCTACGAGCAGTACTTC
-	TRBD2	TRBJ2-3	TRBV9	CASSRGGLAATDTQYF	TGTGCCAGCAGCCGAGGGGGACTAGCGGCCACAGATACGCAGTATTTT
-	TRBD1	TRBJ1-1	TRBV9	CASSDGTGHMNTEAFF	TGTGCCAGCAGCGATGGGACAGGGCACATGAACACTGAAGCTTTCTTT
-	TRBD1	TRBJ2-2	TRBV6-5	CASSRTGLITGELFF	TGTGCCAGCAGTCGGACAGGGTTGATCACCGGGGAGCTGTTTTTT
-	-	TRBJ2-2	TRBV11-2	CASSLDLLRDKNTGELFF	TGTGCCAGCAGCTTAGATCTATTGAGGGACAAGAACACCGGGGAGCTGTTTTTT
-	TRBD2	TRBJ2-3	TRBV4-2	CASSQEGTSGDTQYF	TGTGCCAGCAGCCAAGAAGGGACTAGCGGTGATACGCAGTATTTT
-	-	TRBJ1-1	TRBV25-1	CASSVASSEAEAFF	TGTGCCAGCAGTGTTGCCTCGAGTGAGGCTGAAGCTTTCTTT
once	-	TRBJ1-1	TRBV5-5	CASSTPSTEAFF	TGTGCCAGCAGCACCCCTAGCACTGAAGCTTTCTTT
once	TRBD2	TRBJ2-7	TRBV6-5	CASSYPSGREQYF	TGTGCCAGCAGTTACCCTAGCGGGCGCGAGCAGTACTTC
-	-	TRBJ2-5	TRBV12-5	CASGLVPAEGETQYF	TGTGCTAGTGGTTTGGTACCGGCGGAGGGAGAGACCCAGTACTTC
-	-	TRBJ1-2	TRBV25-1	CASSDALGGYTF	TGTGCCAGCAGTGATGCTTTGGGGGGCTACACCTTC